What follows are 14 T cell receptor beta chains derived from one specimen sequenced in a study of T cell repertoires in cytomegalovirus infection. TCRdb itself ran the reads through MiXCR, one entry per CDR3 protein. The data contain 170,000 or so distinct CDR3 sequences, 17% of them singletons. Material for sequencing was CD8+ T cells from PBMCs. The source of these receptors is a human donor in good health (CMV status not recorded). Some clones in this sample may be carry-over from other donors' samples.

There are a few counts of this clonotype. The V and J genes are TRBV29-1 and TRBJ2-2; TRBD2 is a possible D gene (6 bases). Trimming removed 7 bases from V and 2 bases from J, with 11 bases in between. CDR1 SQVTM and CDR2 ANQGSEA come from the germline V gene. The CDR3 totals 13 residues. The CDR3, as DNA: TGCAGCGCCAGGGACTCCAACACCGGGGAGCTGTTTTTT. This codes for CSARDSNTGELFF.

This sequence joins TRBV15 and TRBJ1-2, with 11 bases matching TRBD1. The CDR3 loop spans 17 amino acids. Trimming at V came to 1 base and at J to 3 bases, leaving 7 bases not matched to a gene. In germline, CDR1 is LNHNV, CDR2 YYDKDF (reference sequence). CDR3 bases: TGTGCCACCAGCAGAGTTCGGGACAGGGGGGTAGACTATGGCTACACCTTC. Translating it yields CATSRVRDRGVDYGYTF.

Points on this clonotype: A read error is possible here, since a much larger clone lies one base away. The chain employs TRBV6-2 or TRBV6-3 and TRBJ1-5; no definite D call. The ends were cut back, 4 bases at V and 3 bases at J, with 7 bases in the middle. This CDR3 spans 13 amino acids. Per the germline V gene, CDR1 is MNHEY and CDR2 is SVGEGT. DNA of the CDR3: TGTGCCAGCAGTTCTGAGTTCAATCAGCCCCAGCATTTT. This sequence encodes CASSSEFNQPQHF.

This clonotype has only a few counts. The rearrangement uses TRBV12-3 or TRBV12-4 and TRBJ2-1; D unclear. The germline V and J ends were trimmed by 3 bases and 4 bases, with 7 bases remaining between them. This CDR3 contains 13 residues. The CDR3 spells CASSFIGYNEQFF. The CDR3 coding sequence is TGTGCCAGCAGTTTTATAGGGTACAATGAGCAGTTCTTC.

The chain has TRBV4-1 and TRBJ2-1; D may be TRBD2 (5 bases). This CDR3 comprises 16 residues. CDR1 is MGHRA and CDR2 is YSYEKL in the germline V gene. The V and J ends lost 4 bases and 0 bases respectively, with 13 bases between them. DNA of the CDR3: TGCGCCAGCAGCCGGGTGGGAGAAAGCTCCTACAATGAGCAGTTCTTC. This sequence encodes CASSRVGESSYNEQFF.

The genes are TRBV7-2 and TRBJ1-2; D is ambiguous. The CDR3 is made up of 15 amino acids. The germline V and J ends were trimmed by 1 base and 5 bases, with 14 bases remaining between them. Germline V gene sequence: CDR1 SGHTA, CDR2 FQGNSA. This CDR3 reads CASSLVGSLGYGYTF. The CDR3 DNA is TGTGCCAGCAGCTTAGTGGGGAGTCTTGGATATGGCTACACCTTC.

This clonotype was counted between two and nine times. This rearrangement joins TRBV28 to TRBJ1-4; D gene ambiguous. Germline V lookup: CDR1 MDHEN, CDR2 SYDVKM. There are 13 residues in the CDR3. V shed 10 bases and J shed 6 bases, with 15 bases lying between them. Here the CDR3 reads CATSGRVDEKLFF. CDR3 coding DNA: TGTGCCACGAGCGGACGGGTGGATGAAAAACTGTTTTTT.

The chain recombines TRBV28 with TRBJ2-1; no reliable D call. Germline lookup yields CDR1 MDHEN and CDR2 SYDVKM. V gave up 3 bases and J gave up 9 bases, with 24 bases separating them. The CDR3 is 17 amino acids. CDR3 DNA: TGTGCCAGCAGTTTCCTCCCCGGCAGCAATCCCACAAGTGAGCAGTTCTTC. This encodes CASSFLPGSNPTSEQFF.

The rearrangement joins TRBV7-8 to TRBJ1-1; 9 bases are a match to TRBD1. CDR3 length: 15 residues. Germline CDR1 is SGHVS and CDR2 is FQNEAQ. V gave up 5 bases and J gave up 10 bases; unmatched junction bases: 14. The CDR3 DNA is TGTGCCAGCAGCGATCGGGACAGGGAATCCGGGGGAGCTTTCTTT. Translating it yields CASSDRDRESGGAFF. Full variable domain (remainder filled in from reference TRBV7-8 and TRBJ1-1): GAGVSQSPRYKVAKRGQDVALRCDPISGHVSLFWYQQALGQGPEFLTYFQNEAQLDKSGLPSDRFFAERPEGSVSTLKIQRTQQEDSAVYLCASSDRDRESGGAFFGQGTRLTVV.

The rearrangement links TRBV6-6 to TRBJ2-1; 7 bases line up with TRBD1. Trimming removed 2 bases from V and 5 bases from J; junction bases left unmatched: 9. The germline V gene encodes CDR1 MNHNY and CDR2 SVGAGI (reference sequence). The CDR3 runs 16 residues. CDR3 sequence: CASSYRQSRGHNEQFF. In DNA, the CDR3 is TGTGCCAGCAGTTACCGGCAGTCTAGGGGGCACAATGAGCAGTTCTTC.

V gene TRBV20-1 combines with J gene TRBJ2-7; TRBD1 might be the D (5 bases). The V gene lost 0 bases and the J gene lost 3 bases, with 15 bases spanning the gap. The germline CDR1 and CDR2 sequences are DFQATT and SNEGSKA (reference sequence). CDR3 length: 15 amino acids. CDR3 protein: CSARDLKGLIYEQYF. The CDR3 region has the DNA TGCAGTGCTAGAGATCTGAAGGGGTTGATCTACGAGCAGTACTTC.

This clonotype turned up a few times. J is TRBJ2-1 and V is TRBV20-1, with 11 bases that match TRBD2. The CDR3 sequence is 14 residues long. Germline V gives CDR1 DFQATT, CDR2 SNEGSKA (reference sequence). J lost 5 bases, V lost 5 bases, and 5 bases had no gene match. CDR3 sequence: CSAPGTSGNNEQFF. In DNA, the CDR3 is TGCAGTGCTCCCGGGACTAGCGGTAACAATGAGCAGTTCTTC.

This clonotype was counted only a few times. The chain couples TRBV7-9 to TRBJ2-1; D is uncertain. The CDR3 has 16 amino acids. Germline V lookup: CDR1 SEHNR, CDR2 FQNEAQ (reference sequence). V lost 6 bases and J lost 1, with 16 bases in between. In DNA, the CDR3 is TGTGCCAGCAGGTTACCCGGTAGAGAATCCTACAATGAGCAGTTCTTC. Encoded protein: CASRLPGRESYNEQFF.

In its sample, this clonotype was seen a few times. The chain is built from TRBV11-2 and TRBJ2-1; 7 bases are shared with TRBD1. The CDR3 spans 17 residues. Germline V gives CDR1 SGHAT, CDR2 FQNNGV. Trimming cost V 5 bases and J 4 bases; bases outside gene matches: 14. The CDR3 sequence: CASSLLVGTEEYNEQFF. CDR3 DNA sequence: TGTGCCAGCAGCCTGTTGGTCGGGACAGAAGAGTACAATGAGCAGTTCTTC.